The present T cell receptor beta chain was sequenced within a study of blood T cell repertoires in COVID-19. Study context: Collection of acute and convalescent COVID-19 samples took place in the United States, Italy and Spain. T cells, B-cell-depleted T cells, or PBMCs supplied cDNA or gDNA.

In the study's own analysis: Nucleated cell counts were estimated from reference gene primer amplification. TCRdb's copy holds only in-frame clones and misses some; the assay was immunoSEQ multiplex PCR. The V and J calls and clone size come from that table; D and trimming were worked out from the DNA. The top ten clones hold 10% of a sample with 29,000 or so clones, around 87% of them seen once. Sequencing was done on a sample of peripheral blood. This clonotype was obtained from a man aged 60-69 years with acute or convalescent COVID-19.

The CDR3 nucleotides read TGTGCCAGCAGTCCGTCTTCTTGGGGGGACTATGGCTACACCTTC. Encoded protein: CASSPSSWGDYGYTF. The chain employs TRBV28 and TRBJ1-2, with D possibly TRBD1 on 5 matching bases. The length of the CDR3 is 15 residues. Germline V gene lookup returns CDR1 MDHEN and CDR2 SYDVKM. V lost 5 bases and J lost 3, with 16 bases in between.